These 24 T cell receptor beta chains originate from one sample sequenced in a study of T cell responses to AZD1222 COVID-19 vaccine. Libraries were prepared by immunoSEQ multiplex PCR; TCRdb keeps only in-frame clonotypes and omits some of them. The sample includes 80,000 to 90,000 clones, around 89% of them seen just once. The sample consisted of peripheral blood, taken on day 0 of MenACWY control vaccination. The source of these receptors is an adult in good health.

V and J are TRBV29-1 and TRBJ2-5; D gene unclear. The CDR3 has 11 residues. Trimming took 4 bases from V and 1 from J, leaving 4 bases between them. The V gene's germline CDR1 is SQVTM and CDR2 ANQGSEA. The CDR3 here is CSVAGQETQYF. Written as DNA, the CDR3 is TGCAGCGTTGCGGGCCAAGAGACCCAGTACTTC.

About this clone itself: One end of the junction fails to match germline, which may point to a read error. The chain carries TRBV4-1 and TRBJ2-7; TRBD1 matches 8 bases. CDR3 length: 16 amino acids. Germline-derived CDR1 and CDR2 are MGHRA and YSYEKL. The CDR3 loop is CASSQLHRDRRDEQYF. Here the CDR3 DNA reads TGCGCCAGTAGCCAACTCCACCGGGACAGGAGGGACGAGCAGTACTTC.

The rearrangement joins TRBV11-2 to TRBJ2-7; TRBD2 matches 8 bases. Germline V gene sequence: CDR1 SGHAT, CDR2 FQNNGV. Unmatched junction bases numbered 9, after V lost 5 bases and J lost 0 bases. The CDR3 covers 16 residues. CDR3 DNA: TGTGCCAGCAGCAAAGGAGGGACTAGTTTCTCCTACGAGCAGTACTTC. Translated, it gives CASSKGGTSFSYEQYF.

The chain uses TRBV13 and TRBJ1-1, with no clear D. The V end was cut by 4 bases, the J end by 4 bases, with 4 bases between. The length of the CDR3 is 11 residues. CDR1 PRHDT and CDR2 FYEKMQ come from the germline V gene (reference sequence). The CDR3 here is CASSWGTEAFF. DNA of the CDR3: TGTGCCAGCAGCTGGGGCACTGAAGCTTTCTTT.

The table lists this clone with a count of one. The rearrangement joins TRBV14 to TRBJ2-1, with 11 bases aligning to TRBD2. This CDR3 is 16 amino acids long. From germline, CDR1 is SGHDN and CDR2 FVKESK. V was pared by 5 bases and J by 7 bases, with 10 bases of the junction left unmatched. CDR3 protein: CASSKTSGTGENEQFF. DNA of the CDR3: TGTGCCAGCAGCAAGACTAGCGGGACCGGCGAGAATGAGCAGTTCTTC.

This sequence joins TRBV29-1 and TRBJ2-6, with D unresolved. Germline loops: CDR1 SQVTM, CDR2 ANQGSEA. The length of the CDR3 is 16 residues. V was cut by 3 bases and J by 2 bases, with 14 bases left in between. CDR3 DNA: TGCAGCGTTGAGGACCCGACGACCACTGGGGCCAACGTCCTGACTTTC. It codes for CSVEDPTTTGANVLTF.

CDR3 amino acids: CASSTTGNLEKLFF. In DNA form, the CDR3 reads TGTGCCAGCAGTACGACAGGGAATCTGGAAAAACTGTTTTTT. The V gene is TRBV27, the J gene TRBJ1-4, with 7 bases aligning to TRBD1. The V gene end was trimmed by 5 bases and the J gene end by 8 bases; junction bases not matched to a gene: 8. The germline CDR1 and CDR2 sequences are MNHEY and SMNVEV (reference sequence). This CDR3 is built from 14 residues.

This chain uses TRBV21-1 with TRBJ1-6; the table calls TRBD1, which could not be checked here. TRBV21-1 is marked as a pseudogene. The CDR3 length is 16 residues. The CDR3 is CASIGVRLQNNSPLHF. CDR3 DNA sequence: TGTGCCAGCATAGGGGTTCGGTTACAGAACAATTCACCCCTCCACTTT.

The J gene is TRBJ1-4, the V gene TRBV7-9; D gene uncertain. CDR3 length equals 12 residues. Germline V CDR1 and CDR2: SEHNR, FQNEAQ (reference sequence). V lost 5 bases to trimming and J lost 13 bases, with 14 bases between them. The CDR3, as DNA: TGTGCCAGCAGCCTACCCGAGAGGAGACTGTTTTTT. It yields the protein CASSLPERRLFF.

V usage is TRBV6-5 and J usage is TRBJ1-1; 10 bases match TRBD1. The CDR3 is 13 residues long. CDR1 MNHEY and CDR2 SVGAGI come from the germline V gene. After removal of 5 bases from V and 5 bases from J, the junction contained 2 bases not matched to a gene. CDR3 sequence reads: CASSPGQGTEAFF. Here the CDR3 DNA reads TGTGCCAGCAGTCCGGGACAGGGGACTGAAGCTTTCTTT.

V and J are TRBV19 and TRBJ2-3, with 11 bases lining up with TRBD2. The CDR3 has 16 residues. J was trimmed by 3 bases and V by 9 bases; bases with no gene match: 11. Looked up from germline, CDR1 is LNHDA and CDR2 is SQIVND (reference sequence). The CDR3 spells CASASVTSGSTDTQYF. For the CDR3, the DNA is TGTGCCAGCGCCTCAGTCACTAGCGGGAGTACAGATACGCAGTATTTT.

The chain carries TRBV19 and TRBJ2-1; tentative D call: TRBD1 (6 bases). CDR3 length: 13 amino acids. Germline V gene sequence: CDR1 LNHDA, CDR2 SQIVND (reference sequence). V lost 5 bases to trimming and J lost 5 bases, with 10 bases between them. CDR3 nucleotides: TGTGCCAGTAGTTTTCAGGGGAACAATGAGCAGTTCTTC. Translation gives CASSFQGNNEQFF.

The CDR3 DNA is TGTGCCACCTCCTGGGGTCCCTCTGGGGCCAACGTCCTGACTTTC. Amino acids: CATSWGPSGANVLTF. The chain couples TRBV6-5 to TRBJ2-6; the D is unclear. Germline values: CDR1 MNHEY, CDR2 SVGAGI. Deletions cut 10 bases from V and 0 bases from J, with 13 bases between. CDR3 size: 15 residues.

The chain joins TRBV21-1 to TRBJ1-2. TRBV21-1 is given as a pseudogene. This CDR3 is built from 12 residues. The CDR3 loop reads CASSKEEPGYTF. The CDR3 nucleotides are TGTGCCAGCAGCAAAGAGGAGCCGGGCTACACCTTC.

This clone occurred once. The chain carries TRBV7-2 and TRBJ2-3, with 7 bases lining up with TRBD1. There are 15 residues in the CDR3. The junction had 8 bases not matched to a gene; V was cut back by 5 bases and J by 3 bases. CDR1 and CDR2 from the germline V gene are SGHTA and FQGNSA. As DNA, the CDR3 is TGTGCCAGCAGCGCCATAGGGGGCGGGACAGATACGCAGTATTTT. This codes for CASSAIGGGTDTQYF.

The chain joins TRBV28 to TRBJ2-1; 7 bases align to TRBD1. Germline trimming cut 3 bases from V and 6 bases from J; bases unmatched to any gene: 5. CDR3 length: 14 residues. Germline CDR1 and CDR2: MDHEN and SYDVKM. The CDR3 reads CASSFGAGGNEQFF. The CDR3 DNA is TGTGCCAGCAGTTTCGGGGCAGGGGGCAATGAGCAGTTCTTC.

The chain couples TRBV19 to TRBJ1-2, with TRBD1 as a possible D gene (5 bases). Germline CDR1 and CDR2: LNHDA and SQIVND (reference sequence). The CDR3 totals 15 residues. The V end was cut by 7 bases, the J end by 0 bases, with 15 bases between. The CDR3 bases are TGTGCCAGTACCCAACAGCAGGGTCCTAACTATGGCTACACCTTC. Its translation is CASTQQQGPNYGYTF.

The gene calls are TRBV7-6 and TRBJ1-1; a possible D gene is TRBD1 (5 bases). CDR3 length: 12 amino acids. The germline V gene encodes CDR1 SGHVS and CDR2 FNYEAQ. Trimming removed 8 bases from V and 2 bases from J, with 9 bases in between. CDR3 amino acids: CASGHLNTEAFF. In DNA form, the CDR3 reads TGTGCCAGCGGACATCTAAACACTGAAGCTTTCTTT.

This chain uses TRBV10-1 with TRBJ2-3; D is ambiguous. This CDR3 contains 15 residues. Between the trimmed V and J ends, which lost 1 base and 2 bases, there was a span of 10 bases. The V gene's germline CDR1 is WNHNN and CDR2 SYGVQD (reference sequence). CDR3 protein: CASSELGRDTDTQYF. DNA for the CDR3: TGCGCCAGCAGTGAGTTAGGGCGTGACACAGATACGCAGTATTTT.

The CDR3 sequence: CASSVGQGTSYEQYF. The CDR3 nucleotides read TGTGCCAGCAGCGTAGGACAGGGTACGAGCTACGAGCAGTACTTC. This sequence joins TRBV9 and TRBJ2-7; 7 bases match TRBD1. Trimming removed 0 bases from V and 3 bases from J; junction bases left unmatched: 6. Germline V gene data show CDR1 as SGDLS and CDR2 as YYNGEE. This CDR3 has 15 residues.

The rearrangement links TRBV14 to TRBJ2-7; D is ambiguous. Germline V gene lookup returns CDR1 SGHDN and CDR2 FVKESK. V lost 2 bases to trimming and J lost 4 bases, with 3 bases between them. This CDR3 region has 11 residues. CDR3 residues: CASSQRYEQYF. Written as DNA, the CDR3 is TGTGCCAGCAGCCAACGTTACGAGCAGTACTTC. The complete variable domain, with remaining parts taken from reference TRBV14 and TRBJ2-7, reads EAGVTQFPSHSVIEKGQTVTLRCDPISGHDNLYWYRRVMGKEIKFLLHFVKESKQDESGMPNNRFLAERTGGTYSTLKVQPAELEDSGVYFCASSQRYEQYFGPGTRLTVT.

This chain connects TRBV24-1 to TRBJ2-2; D call uncertain. CDR3 length: 17 residues. CDR1 is KGHDR and CDR2 is SFDVKD in the germline V gene. Deletions cut 1 base from V and 4 bases from J, with 15 bases between. CDR3 residues: CATSDLGHGPLTGELFF. DNA for the CDR3: TGTGCCACCAGTGATTTAGGGCATGGTCCGCTCACCGGGGAGCTGTTTTTT.

A few counts support this clone. This chain joins TRBV15 and TRBJ2-3; D uncertain. Germline CDR1 is LNHNV and CDR2 is YYDKDF (reference sequence). This CDR3 has 16 amino acids. Trimming stripped 5 bases from V and 0 bases from J, with 15 bases between. CDR3 region: CATSAGGRSSTDTQYF. For the CDR3, the DNA is TGTGCCACCAGCGCCGGTGGGCGGAGCAGCACAGATACGCAGTATTTT.

The V and J genes are TRBV12-3 or TRBV12-4 and TRBJ1-2; D call uncertain. CDR3 length: 13 residues. V was trimmed by 3 bases and J by 4 bases, leaving 9 bases between them. CDR3 bases: TGTGCCAGCAGTTTGGGCATAAGCTATGGCTACACCTTC. The encoded protein is CASSLGISYGYTF.